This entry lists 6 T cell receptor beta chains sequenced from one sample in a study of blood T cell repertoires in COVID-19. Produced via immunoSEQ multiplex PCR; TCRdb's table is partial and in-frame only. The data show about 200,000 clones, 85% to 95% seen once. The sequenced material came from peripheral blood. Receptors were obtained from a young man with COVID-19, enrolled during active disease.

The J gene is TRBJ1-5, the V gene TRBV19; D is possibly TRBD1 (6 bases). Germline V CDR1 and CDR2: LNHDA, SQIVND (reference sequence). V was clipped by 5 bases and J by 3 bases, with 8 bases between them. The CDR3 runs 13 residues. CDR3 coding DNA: TGTGCCAGTAGTCGGACAGTCAATCAGCCCCAGCATTTT. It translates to CASSRTVNQPQHF.

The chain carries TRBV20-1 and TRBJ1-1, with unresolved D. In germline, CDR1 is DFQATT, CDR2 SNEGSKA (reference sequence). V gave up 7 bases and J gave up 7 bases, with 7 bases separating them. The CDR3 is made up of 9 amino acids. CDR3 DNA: TGCAGTGGGCAGTATGAAGCTTTCTTT. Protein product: CSGQYEAFF.

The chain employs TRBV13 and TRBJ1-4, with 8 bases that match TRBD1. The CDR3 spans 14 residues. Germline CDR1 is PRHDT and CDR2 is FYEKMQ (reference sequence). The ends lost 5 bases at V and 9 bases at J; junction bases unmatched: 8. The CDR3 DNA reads TGTGCCAGCAGCATAAGCCGGGACAGGAAAAAACTGTTTTTT. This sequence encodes CASSISRDRKKLFF.

The CDR3 bases are TGTGCCAGCAGTGCCGAGGGCGGGGGAAACCAAGAGACCCAGTACTTC. Protein product: CASSAEGGGNQETQYF. The chain combines TRBV6-4 with TRBJ2-5; 7 positions match TRBD2. CDR1 is MRHNA and CDR2 is SNTAGT in the germline V gene. The CDR3 has 16 amino acids. V shed 4 bases and J 0 bases; nucleotides not matched to a gene: 8.

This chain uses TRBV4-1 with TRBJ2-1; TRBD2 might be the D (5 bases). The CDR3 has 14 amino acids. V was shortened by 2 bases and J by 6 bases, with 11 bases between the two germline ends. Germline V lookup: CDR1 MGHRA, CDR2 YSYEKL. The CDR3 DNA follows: TGCGCCAGCAGCCAACCAGAAAGCGGCAATGAGCAGTTCTTC. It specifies CASSQPESGNEQFF.

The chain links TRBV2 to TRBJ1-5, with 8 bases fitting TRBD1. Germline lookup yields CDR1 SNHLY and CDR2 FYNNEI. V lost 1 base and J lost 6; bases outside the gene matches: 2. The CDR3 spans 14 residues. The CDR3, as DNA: TGTGCCAGCAGTGAAGAACAGGGGGGTCAGCCCCAGCATTTT. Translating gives CASSEEQGGQPQHF.